The clone carrying this T cell receptor beta chain has just a few counts. Antigen specificity is unknown. The data derive from a study of CD8 T cells in ankylosing spondylitis. Notes on the study in general: Researchers report that disease-linked clones proved CD8+ and relatively rare in peripheral blood.

It was by quantitative 5'-RACE with molecular barcodes that TCR beta libraries were made. Via MiXCR, TCRdb re-called the 5' RACE reads, giving one row per CDR3 protein. The sample lists 200,000 or so distinct CDR3 sequences; roughly 20% were seen once. V lost 2 bases, J lost 1 base, and 3 bases stayed unmatched. Looked up from germline, CDR1 is SEHNR and CDR2 is FQNEAQ (reference sequence). This CDR3 region has 16 residues. Sequenced material: blood, either unsorted or a sorted T cell fraction (not recorded which). This TCR was sampled from a male donor aged 10 to 30 with ankylosing spondylitis or in good health (not recorded which). V usage is TRBV7-9 and J usage is TRBJ2-3; the match to TRBD2 covers 10 bases. CDR3 sequence reads: CASSLFGTSGTDTQYF. The CDR3 DNA sequence: TGTGCCAGCAGCTTATTTGGGACTAGCGGCACAGATACGCAGTATTTT.